The present entry profiles one T cell receptor beta chain with its context. The source of the sample is a study of blood T cell repertoires in COVID-19. The study recruited people aged about 18 to 95 years across about 25 US areas. Germline loops: CDR1 ENHRY, CDR2 SYGVKD. J lost 0 bases, V lost 2 bases, and 8 bases had no gene match. This CDR3 region has 18 residues. Method: immunoSEQ multiplex PCR; TCRdb's copy keeps in-frame clones and lacks some. The table includes roughly 130,000 clones, around 83% detected once. Sequencing was performed on PBMCs or T cells enriched from blood (not recorded which). V gene TRBV10-3 combines with J gene TRBJ2-3; 10 nucleotides line up with TRBD2. This sequence was found in a woman aged 25 to 39 who had recovered from COVID-19. The CDR3, as DNA: TGTGCCATCAGTGAGACACTCTTAGCGGGAGGAAGCACAGATACGCAGTATTTT. It is translated as CAISETLLAGGSTDTQYF.